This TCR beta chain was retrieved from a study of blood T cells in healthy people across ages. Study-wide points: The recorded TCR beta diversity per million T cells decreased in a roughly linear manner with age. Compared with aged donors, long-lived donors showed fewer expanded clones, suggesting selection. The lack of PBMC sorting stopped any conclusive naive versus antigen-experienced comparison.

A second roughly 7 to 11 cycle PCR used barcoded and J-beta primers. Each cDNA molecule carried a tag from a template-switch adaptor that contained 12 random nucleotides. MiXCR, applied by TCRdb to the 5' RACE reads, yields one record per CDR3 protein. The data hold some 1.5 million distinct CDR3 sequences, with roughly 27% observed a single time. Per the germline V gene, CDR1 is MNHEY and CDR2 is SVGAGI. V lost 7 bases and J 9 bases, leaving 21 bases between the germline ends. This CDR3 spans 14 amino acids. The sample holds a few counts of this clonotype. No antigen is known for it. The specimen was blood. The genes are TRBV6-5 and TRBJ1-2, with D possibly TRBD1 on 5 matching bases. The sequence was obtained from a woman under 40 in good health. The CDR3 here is CASISGRGKNRYTF. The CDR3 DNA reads TGTGCCAGCATCTCGGGGCGGGGGAAGAATCGCTACACCTTC.